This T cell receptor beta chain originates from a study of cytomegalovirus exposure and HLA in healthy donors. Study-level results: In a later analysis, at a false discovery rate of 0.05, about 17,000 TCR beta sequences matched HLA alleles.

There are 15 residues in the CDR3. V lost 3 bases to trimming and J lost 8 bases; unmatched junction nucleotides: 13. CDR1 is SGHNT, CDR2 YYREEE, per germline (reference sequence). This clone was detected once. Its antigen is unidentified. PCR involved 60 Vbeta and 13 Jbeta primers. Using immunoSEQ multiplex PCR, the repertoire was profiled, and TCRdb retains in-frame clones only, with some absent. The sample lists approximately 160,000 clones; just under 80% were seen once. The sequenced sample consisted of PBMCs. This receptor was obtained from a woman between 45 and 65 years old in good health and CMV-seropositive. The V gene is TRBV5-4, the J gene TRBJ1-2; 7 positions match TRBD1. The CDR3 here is CASSWDLLGGSGYTF. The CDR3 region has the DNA TGTGCCAGCAGCTGGGACCTGTTAGGGGGCAGCGGCTACACCTTC.